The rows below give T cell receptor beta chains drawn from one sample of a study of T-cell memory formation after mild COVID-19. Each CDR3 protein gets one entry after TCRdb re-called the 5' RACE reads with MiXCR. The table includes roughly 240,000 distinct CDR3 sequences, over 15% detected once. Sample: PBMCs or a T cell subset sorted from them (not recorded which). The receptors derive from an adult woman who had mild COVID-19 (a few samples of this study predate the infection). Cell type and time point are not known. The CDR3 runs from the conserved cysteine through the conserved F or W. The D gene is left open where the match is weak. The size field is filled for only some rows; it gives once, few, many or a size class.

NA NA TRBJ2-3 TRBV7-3 CASSLSLGVADVSAFYTQYF TGTGCCAGCAGCTTATCATTAGGGGTTGCTGACGTCTCGGCGTTTTATACGCAGTATTTT
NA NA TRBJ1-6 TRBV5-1 CASSGEAPSPLHF TGCGCCAGCAGCGGGGAGGCTCCTTCACCCCTCCACTTT
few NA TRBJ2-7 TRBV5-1 CASSLRDTSYEQYF TGCGCCAGCAGCTTGAGGGACACCTCCTACGAGCAGTACTTC
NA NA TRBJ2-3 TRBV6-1 CATGQISTDTQYF TGTGCCACCGGACAGATTAGCACAGATACGCAGTATTTT
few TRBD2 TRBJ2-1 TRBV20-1 CSARTGGNEQFF TGCAGTGCCCGAACGGGGGGCAATGAGCAGTTCTTC
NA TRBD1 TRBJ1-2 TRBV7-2 CASSPGQGAYGYTF TGTGCCAGCAGCCCAGGACAGGGAGCCTATGGCTACACCTTC
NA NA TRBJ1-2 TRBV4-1 CASSQENGVLYGYTF TGCGCCAGCAGCCAAGAGAACGGAGTGCTTTATGGCTACACCTTC
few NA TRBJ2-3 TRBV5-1 CASSQRTGRTDTQYF TGCGCCAGCAGCCAACGAACGGGGCGCACAGATACGCAGTATTTT
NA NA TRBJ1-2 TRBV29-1 CSVGGSYGYTF TGCAGCGTGGGAGGAAGCTATGGCTACACCTTC
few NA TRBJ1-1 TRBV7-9 CASITGPLNTEAFF TGTGCCAGCATCACAGGGCCTTTGAACACTGAAGCTTTCTTT